The rows below give T cell receptor beta chains drawn from one sample of a study of T cell clones after liver transplantation. Profiling relied on immunoSEQ multiplex PCR, and the TCRdb table lists in-frame clones only, not all of them. The data show fewer than 45,000 clones, around 84% seen once. The sequencing here drew on CD4+ T cells from blood, taken 24 months after liver transplant. The receptors here all came from a human patient who received a liver transplant. Some of the T cells may derive from the graft donor. The CDR3 runs from the conserved cysteine through the conserved F or W. Each record gives: clone size, J gene, V gene, D gene, CDR3 DNA, CDR3 protein. A D gene is named only where the DNA matches it firmly. Some rows have no size entry. The others give once, few or many, or a class for an expanded clone.

size: few; J: TRBJ1-1; V: TRBV5-1; D: .; DNA: TGCGCCAGCAGCTCGACGGTTATGAACACTGAAGCTTTCTTT; CDR3: CASSSTVMNTEAFF
size: .; J: TRBJ2-1; V: TRBV6-6; D: TRBD2; DNA: TGTGCCAGCAGTTACGGCGGGGGGGCTTCCTACAATGAGCAGTTCTTC; CDR3: CASSYGGGASYNEQFF
size: .; J: TRBJ1-2; V: TRBV7-2; D: .; DNA: TGTGCCAGCAGCTTAGACACGAGCCGCTATGGCTACACCTTC; CDR3: CASSLDTSRYGYTF
size: .; J: TRBJ1-4; V: TRBV28; D: .; DNA: TGTGCCAGCAGCAACCTGGGGTGGGCTAATGAAAAACTGTTTTTT; CDR3: CASSNLGWANEKLFF
size: .; J: TRBJ2-3; V: TRBV5-8; D: .; DNA: TGTGCCAGCAGCTTGGGACAGGGAGGGACAGATACGCAGTATTTT; CDR3: CASSLGQGGTDTQYF
size: .; J: TRBJ2-2; V: TRBV6-5; D: .; DNA: TGTGCCAGCCTACGGGACACCGGGGAGCTGTTTTTT; CDR3: CASLRDTGELFF
size: few; J: TRBJ1-5; V: TRBV7-2; D: .; DNA: TGTGCCAGCAGCTTAGCCGGGGCCTCCAATCAGCCCCAGCATTTT; CDR3: CASSLAGASNQPQHF
size: .; J: TRBJ2-2; V: TRBV5-4; D: .; DNA: TGTGCCAGCTCCCCTAGCCCTCGCACCGGGGAGCTGTTTTTT; CDR3: CASSPSPRTGELFF
size: once; J: TRBJ2-7; V: TRBV9; D: TRBD1; DNA: TGTGCCAGCAGCCCAAACAGGGGACGAAACGAGCAGTACTTC; CDR3: CASSPNRGRNEQYF
size: .; J: TRBJ2-1; V: TRBV5-1; D: TRBD2; DNA: TGCGCCAGCAGCTTAAGCGGGGGGGCCGGTTACAATGAGCAGTTCTTC; CDR3: CASSLSGGAGYNEQFF
size: .; J: TRBJ1-1; V: TRBV18; D: .; DNA: TGTGCCAGCTCACCCGGGGAATACAACACTGAAGCTTTCTTT; CDR3: CASSPGEYNTEAFF
size: .; J: TRBJ1-1; V: TRBV15; D: TRBD1; DNA: TGTGCCACCAGCGGCACTCAACAGGGGGAATTTGAAGCTTTCTTT; CDR3: CATSGTQQGEFEAFF
size: few; J: TRBJ2-3; V: TRBV5-1; D: TRBD1; DNA: TGCGCCAGCAGCTTGGTACAGGGGACAGATACGCAGTATTTT; CDR3: CASSLVQGTDTQYF
size: .; J: TRBJ2-7; V: TRBV4-2; D: .; DNA: TGTGCCAGCAGCCCTAACTCCGACGTGCCTCCCTACGAGCAGTACTTC; CDR3: CASSPNSDVPPYEQYF
size: .; J: TRBJ2-7; V: TRBV2; D: TRBD1; DNA: TGTGCCAGCAGCGAGTTGACAGGGCAATCCTACGAGCAGTACTTC; CDR3: CASSELTGQSYEQYF
size: once; J: TRBJ2-1; V: TRBV5-8; D: .; DNA: TGTGCCAGCAGCCCAACTAGAGGTCGATACAATGAGCAGTTCTTC; CDR3: CASSPTRGRYNEQFF
size: .; J: TRBJ2-1; V: TRBV19; D: TRBD1; DNA: TGTGCCAGTAGTATGCGGGGGACAGGGCGGGACAATGAGCAGTTCTTC; CDR3: CASSMRGTGRDNEQFF
size: .; J: TRBJ2-7; V: TRBV28; D: TRBD1; DNA: TGTGCCAGCAGTGCGCCGGGACAGGGGTTTTCTAGCTCCTACGAGCAGTACTTC; CDR3: CASSAPGQGFSSSYEQYF
size: .; J: TRBJ1-5; V: TRBV19; D: .; DNA: TGTGCCAGTAGTATCGGGGTAATTGGCAATCAGCCCCAGCATTTT; CDR3: CASSIGVIGNQPQHF
size: few; J: TRBJ2-1; V: TRBV19; D: TRBD2; DNA: TGTGCCAGTAGTTTAGAAGGACTAGCCCACAATGAGCAGTTCTTC; CDR3: CASSLEGLAHNEQFF